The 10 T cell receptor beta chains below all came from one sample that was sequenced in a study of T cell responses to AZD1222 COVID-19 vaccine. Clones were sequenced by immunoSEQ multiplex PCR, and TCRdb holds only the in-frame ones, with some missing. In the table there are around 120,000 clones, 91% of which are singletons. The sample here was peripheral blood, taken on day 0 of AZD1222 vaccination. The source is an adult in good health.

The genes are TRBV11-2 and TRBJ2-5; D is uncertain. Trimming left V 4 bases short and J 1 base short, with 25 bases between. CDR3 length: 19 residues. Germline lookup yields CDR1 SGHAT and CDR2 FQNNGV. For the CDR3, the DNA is TGTGCCAGCAGCTATCGAAGCCTTAGAGCTCCTTCACCCCAAGAGACCCAGTACTTC. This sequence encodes CASSYRSLRAPSPQETQYF.

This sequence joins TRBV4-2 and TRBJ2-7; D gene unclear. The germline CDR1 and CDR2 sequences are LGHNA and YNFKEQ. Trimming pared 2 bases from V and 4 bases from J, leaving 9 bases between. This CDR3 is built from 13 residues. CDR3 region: CASSQFLGYEQYF. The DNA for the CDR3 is TGTGCCAGCAGCCAATTTTTGGGTTACGAGCAGTACTTC.

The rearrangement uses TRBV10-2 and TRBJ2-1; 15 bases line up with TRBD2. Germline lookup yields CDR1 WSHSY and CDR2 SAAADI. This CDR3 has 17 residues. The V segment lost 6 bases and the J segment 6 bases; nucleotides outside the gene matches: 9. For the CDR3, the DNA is TGCGCCAGCAGAGGACTAGCGGGAGGGCCTCCCCTCAATGAGCAGTTCTTC. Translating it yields CASRGLAGGPPLNEQFF.

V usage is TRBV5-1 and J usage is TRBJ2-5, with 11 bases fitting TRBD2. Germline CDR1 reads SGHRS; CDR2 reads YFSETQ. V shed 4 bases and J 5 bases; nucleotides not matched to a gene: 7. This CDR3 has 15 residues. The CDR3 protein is CASSPLAGGPETQYF. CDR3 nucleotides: TGCGCCAGCAGCCCGTTAGCGGGAGGGCCGGAGACCCAGTACTTC.

The DNA of the CDR3 is TGTGCCAGCAGCTTGGGACTAGCGGGAGCTGAGCAGTTCTTC. It yields the protein CASSLGLAGAEQFF. This chain connects TRBV5-4 to TRBJ2-1; TRBD2 agrees at 12 bases. Germline CDR1 reads SGHNT; CDR2 reads YYREEE (reference sequence). The CDR3 length is 14 residues. J lost 9 bases, V lost 0 bases, and 1 base had no gene match.

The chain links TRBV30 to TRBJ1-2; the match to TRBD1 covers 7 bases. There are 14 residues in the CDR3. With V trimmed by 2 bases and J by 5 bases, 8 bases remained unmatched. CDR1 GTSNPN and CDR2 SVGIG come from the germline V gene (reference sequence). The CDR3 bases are TGTGCCTGGAGTCGGGACAGCAAGGGTTATGGCTACACCTTC. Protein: CAWSRDSKGYGYTF.

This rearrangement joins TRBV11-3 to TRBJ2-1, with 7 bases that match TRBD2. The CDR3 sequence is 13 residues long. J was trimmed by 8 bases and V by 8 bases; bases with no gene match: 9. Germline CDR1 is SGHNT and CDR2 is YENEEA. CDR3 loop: CASGAGVNDEQFF. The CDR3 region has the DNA TGTGCCAGCGGGGCGGGAGTAAACGATGAGCAGTTCTTC. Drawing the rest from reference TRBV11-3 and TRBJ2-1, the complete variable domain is EAGVVQSPRYKIIEKKQPVAFWCNPISGHNTLYWYLQNLGQGPELLIRYENEEAVDDSQLPKDRFSAERLKGVDSTLKIQPAELGDSAVYLCASGAGVNDEQFFGPGTRLTVL.

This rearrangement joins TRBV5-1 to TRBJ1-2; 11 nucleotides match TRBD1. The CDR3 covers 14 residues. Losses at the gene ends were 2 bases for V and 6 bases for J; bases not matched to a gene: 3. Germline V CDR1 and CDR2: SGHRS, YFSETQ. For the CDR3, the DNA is TGCGCCAGCAGCTTAGGACAGGGGGCGAATGGCTACACCTTC. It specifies CASSLGQGANGYTF.

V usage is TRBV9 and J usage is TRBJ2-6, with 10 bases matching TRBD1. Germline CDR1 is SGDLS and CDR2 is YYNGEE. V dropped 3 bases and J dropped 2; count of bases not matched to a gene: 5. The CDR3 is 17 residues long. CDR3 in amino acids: CASSESGQGAGANVLTF. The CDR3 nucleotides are TGTGCCAGCAGCGAATCCGGACAGGGGGCTGGGGCCAACGTCCTGACTTTC.

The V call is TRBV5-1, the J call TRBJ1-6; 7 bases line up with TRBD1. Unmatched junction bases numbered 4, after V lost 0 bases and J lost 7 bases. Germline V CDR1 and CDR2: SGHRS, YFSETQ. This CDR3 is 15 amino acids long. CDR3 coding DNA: TGCGCCAGCAGCTTGGTTGGGACAGTAAATTCACCCCTCCACTTT. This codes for CASSLVGTVNSPLHF.